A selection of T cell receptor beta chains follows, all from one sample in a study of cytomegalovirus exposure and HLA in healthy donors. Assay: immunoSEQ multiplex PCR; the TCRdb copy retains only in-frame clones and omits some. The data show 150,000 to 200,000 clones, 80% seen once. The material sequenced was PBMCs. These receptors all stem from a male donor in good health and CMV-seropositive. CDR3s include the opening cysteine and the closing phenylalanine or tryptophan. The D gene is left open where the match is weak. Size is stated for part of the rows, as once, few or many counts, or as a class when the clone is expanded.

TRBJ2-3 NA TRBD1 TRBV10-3 CATTGGTNTQYF TGTGCCACTACAGGGGGGACAAATACGCAGTATTTT
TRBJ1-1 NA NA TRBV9 CASSPRGSYGDAEAFF TGTGCCAGCAGCCCCCGGGGGTCGTACGGGGACGCTGAAGCTTTCTTT
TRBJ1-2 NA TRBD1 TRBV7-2 CASSSPGQGTYGYTF TGTGCCAGCAGCTCCCCGGGACAGGGAACCTATGGCTACACCTTC
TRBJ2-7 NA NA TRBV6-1 CASRADRTGEQYF TGTGCCAGCAGGGCTGACAGGACTGGGGAGCAGTACTTC
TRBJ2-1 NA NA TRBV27 CASSLYPGQWGQFF TGTGCCAGCAGTTTATATCCAGGACAGTGGGGGCAGTTCTTC
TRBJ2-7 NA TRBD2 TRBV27 CASSGGLAGSYEQYF TGTGCCAGCAGTGGGGGACTAGCGGGTTCCTACGAGCAGTACTTC
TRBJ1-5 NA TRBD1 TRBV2 CASSEDRGLGQPQHF TGTGCCAGCAGCGAGGACAGGGGGCTAGGTCAGCCCCAGCATTTT
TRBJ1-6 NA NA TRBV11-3 CASSLAGQGNSPLHF TGTGCCAGCAGCTTAGCCGGCCAGGGTAATTCACCCCTCCACTTT
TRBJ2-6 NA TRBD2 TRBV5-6 CASNPGGTPSGANVLTF TGTGCCAGCAATCCGGGGGGGACACCCTCTGGGGCCAACGTCCTGACTTTC
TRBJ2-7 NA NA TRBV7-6 CASSPNTGSSSYEQYF TGTGCCAGCAGCCCCAATACGGGGTCGAGTTCGTACGAGCAGTACTTC
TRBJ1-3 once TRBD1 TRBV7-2 CASSLSSGGGGNTIYF TGTGCCAGCAGCTTATCGTCAGGGGGAGGTGGAAACACCATATATTTT
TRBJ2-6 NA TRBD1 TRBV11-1 CASSESGTGAAGANVLTF TGTGCCAGCAGCGAATCCGGGACAGGGGCAGCAGGGGCCAACGTCCTGACTTTC